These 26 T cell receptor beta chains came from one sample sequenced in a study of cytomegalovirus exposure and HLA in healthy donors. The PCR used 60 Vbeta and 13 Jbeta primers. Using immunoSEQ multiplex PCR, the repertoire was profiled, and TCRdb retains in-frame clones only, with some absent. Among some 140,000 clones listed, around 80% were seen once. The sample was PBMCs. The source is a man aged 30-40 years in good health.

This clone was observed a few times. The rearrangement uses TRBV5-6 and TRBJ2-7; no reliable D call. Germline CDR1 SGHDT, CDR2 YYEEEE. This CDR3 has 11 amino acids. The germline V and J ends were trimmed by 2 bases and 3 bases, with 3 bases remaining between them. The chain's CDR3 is CASSFLYEQYF. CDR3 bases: TGTGCCAGCAGCTTTCTCTACGAGCAGTACTTC.

In nucleotides, the CDR3 is TGTGCCAGCAGCTCGGGACTAGCGGGAGAACATGAGCAGTTCTTC. It translates to CASSSGLAGEHEQFF. This chain uses TRBV7-3 with TRBJ2-1; 14 bases are a match to TRBD2. Trimming took 4 bases from V and 8 from J; bases not matched to a gene: 4. The CDR3 is made up of 15 amino acids. CDR1 is SGHTA and CDR2 is FQGTGA in the germline V gene.

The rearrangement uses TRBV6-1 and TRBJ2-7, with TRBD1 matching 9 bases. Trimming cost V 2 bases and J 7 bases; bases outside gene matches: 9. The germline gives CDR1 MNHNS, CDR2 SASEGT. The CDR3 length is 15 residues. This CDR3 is CASSEQRTGEGEQYF. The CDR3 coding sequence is TGTGCCAGCAGTGAACAGAGGACAGGGGAGGGGGAGCAGTACTTC.

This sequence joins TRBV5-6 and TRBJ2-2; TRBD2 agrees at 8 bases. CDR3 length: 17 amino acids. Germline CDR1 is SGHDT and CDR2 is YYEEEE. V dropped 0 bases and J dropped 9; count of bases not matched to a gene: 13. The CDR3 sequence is CASSLGPLGGRSWELFF. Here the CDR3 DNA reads TGTGCCAGCAGCTTGGGCCCCTTAGGCGGGAGGAGCTGGGAGCTGTTTTTT.

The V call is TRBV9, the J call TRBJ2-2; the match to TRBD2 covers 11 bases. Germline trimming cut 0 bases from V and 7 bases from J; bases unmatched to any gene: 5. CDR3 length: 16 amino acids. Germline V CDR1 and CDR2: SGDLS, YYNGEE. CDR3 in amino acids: CASSVAVGLADGELFF. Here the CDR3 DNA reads TGTGCCAGCAGCGTAGCCGTGGGACTAGCGGACGGGGAGCTGTTTTTT.

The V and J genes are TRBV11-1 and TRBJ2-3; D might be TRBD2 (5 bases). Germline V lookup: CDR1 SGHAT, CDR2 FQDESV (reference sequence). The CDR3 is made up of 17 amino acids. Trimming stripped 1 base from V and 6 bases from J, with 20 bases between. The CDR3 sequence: CASSLGGLGGPGDTQYF. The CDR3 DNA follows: TGTGCCAGCAGCTTAGGGGGATTGGGCGGCCCGGGGGATACGCAGTATTTT.

The DNA for the CDR3 is TGTGCCAGCTCTCTACATGGGGACAGCGAGCAGTTCTTC. It encodes CASSLHGDSEQFF. The genes are TRBV18 and TRBJ2-1; 7 bases map to TRBD1. This CDR3 comprises 13 residues. The germline CDR1 and CDR2 sequences are KGHSH and LQKENI. The V and J ends lost 6 bases and 10 bases, in that order; junction bases with no gene match: 9.

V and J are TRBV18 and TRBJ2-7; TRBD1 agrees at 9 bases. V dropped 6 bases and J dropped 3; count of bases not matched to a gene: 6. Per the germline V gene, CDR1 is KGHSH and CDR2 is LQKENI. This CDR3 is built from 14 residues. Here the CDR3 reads CASSSRQGVYEQYF. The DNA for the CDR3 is TGTGCCAGCTCCTCAAGACAGGGGGTCTACGAGCAGTACTTC.

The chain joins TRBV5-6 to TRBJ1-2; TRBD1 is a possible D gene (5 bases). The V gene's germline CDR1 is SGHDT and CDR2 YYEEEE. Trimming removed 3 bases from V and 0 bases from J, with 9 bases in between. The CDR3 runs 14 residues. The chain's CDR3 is CASSSGGANYGYTF. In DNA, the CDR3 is TGTGCCAGCAGCTCGGGGGGAGCTAACTATGGCTACACCTTC. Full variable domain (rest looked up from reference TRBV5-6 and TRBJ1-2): DAGVTQSPTHLIKTRGQQVTLRCSPKSGHDTVSWYQQALGQGPQFIFQYYEEEERQRGNFPDRFSGHQFPNYSSELNVNALLLGDSALYLCASSSGGANYGYTFGSGTRLTVV.

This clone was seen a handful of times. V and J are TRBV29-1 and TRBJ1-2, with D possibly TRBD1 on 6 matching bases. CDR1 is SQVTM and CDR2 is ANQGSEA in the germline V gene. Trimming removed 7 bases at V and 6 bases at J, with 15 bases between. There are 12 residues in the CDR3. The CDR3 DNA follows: TGCAGCGCAAACAGGGCCGCTCATGGCTACACCTTC. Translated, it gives CSANRAAHGYTF.

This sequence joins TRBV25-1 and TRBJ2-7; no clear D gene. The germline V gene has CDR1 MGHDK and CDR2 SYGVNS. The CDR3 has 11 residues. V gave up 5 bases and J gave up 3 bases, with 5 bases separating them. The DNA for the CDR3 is TGTGCCAGCAGTCACTACTACGAGCAGTACTTC. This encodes CASSHYYEQYF.

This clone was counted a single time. CDR3 protein: CASSPGLASYEQYF. CDR3 coding DNA: TGTGCCAGCAGCCCGGGACTAGCTAGCTACGAGCAGTACTTC. The rearrangement links TRBV11-3 to TRBJ2-7; 9 bases are shared with TRBD2. The CDR3 loop spans 14 amino acids. CDR1 and CDR2 (germline): SGHNT, YENEEA. V was clipped by 5 bases and J by 3 bases; unmatched bases: 5.

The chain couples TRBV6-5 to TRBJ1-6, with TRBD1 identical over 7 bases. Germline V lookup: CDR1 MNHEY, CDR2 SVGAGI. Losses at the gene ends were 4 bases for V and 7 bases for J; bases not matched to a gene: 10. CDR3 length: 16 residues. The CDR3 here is CASSFTQGLGNSPLHF. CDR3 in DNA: TGTGCCAGCAGTTTCACACAGGGGCTCGGCAATTCACCCCTCCACTTT.

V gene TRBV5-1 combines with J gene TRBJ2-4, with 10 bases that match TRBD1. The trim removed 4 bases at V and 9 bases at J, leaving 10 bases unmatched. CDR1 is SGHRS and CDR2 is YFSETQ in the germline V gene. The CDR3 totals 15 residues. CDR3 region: CASSRDGTGDIIQYF. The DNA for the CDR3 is TGCGCCAGCAGCAGAGACGGGACAGGGGACATCATTCAGTACTTC. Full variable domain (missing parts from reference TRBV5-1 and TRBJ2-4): KAGVTQTPRYLIKTRGQQVTLSCSPISGHRSVSWYQQTPGQGLQFLFEYFSETQRNKGNFPGRFSGRQFSNSRSEMNVSTLELGDSALYLCASSRDGTGDIIQYFGAGTRLSVL.

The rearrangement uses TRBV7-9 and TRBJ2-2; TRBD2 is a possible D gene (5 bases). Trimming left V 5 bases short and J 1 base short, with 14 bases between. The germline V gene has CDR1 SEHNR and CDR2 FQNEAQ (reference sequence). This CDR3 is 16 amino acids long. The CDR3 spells CASSPHERVNTGELFF. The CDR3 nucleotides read TGTGCCAGCAGCCCCCATGAGAGGGTGAACACCGGGGAGCTGTTTTTT.

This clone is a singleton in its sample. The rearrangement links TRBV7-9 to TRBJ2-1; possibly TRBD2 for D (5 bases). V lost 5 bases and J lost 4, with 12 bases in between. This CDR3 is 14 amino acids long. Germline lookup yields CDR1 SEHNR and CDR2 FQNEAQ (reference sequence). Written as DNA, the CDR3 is TGTGCCAGCAGCAGCGGACCTCTGTACAATGAGCAGTTCTTC. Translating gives CASSSGPLYNEQFF.

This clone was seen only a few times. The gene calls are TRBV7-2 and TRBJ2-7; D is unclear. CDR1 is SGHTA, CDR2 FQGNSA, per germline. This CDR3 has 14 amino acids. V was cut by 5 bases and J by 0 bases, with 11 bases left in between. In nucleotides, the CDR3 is TGTGCCAGCAGCCAAGCCATTGGCTCCTACGAGCAGTACTTC. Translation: CASSQAIGSYEQYF.

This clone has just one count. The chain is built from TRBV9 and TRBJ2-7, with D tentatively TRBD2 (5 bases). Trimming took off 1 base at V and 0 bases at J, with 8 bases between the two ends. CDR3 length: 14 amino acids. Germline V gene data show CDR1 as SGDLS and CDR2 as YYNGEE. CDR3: CASSVLAGSYEQYF. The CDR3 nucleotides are TGTGCCAGCAGCGTACTAGCCGGCTCCTACGAGCAGTACTTC.

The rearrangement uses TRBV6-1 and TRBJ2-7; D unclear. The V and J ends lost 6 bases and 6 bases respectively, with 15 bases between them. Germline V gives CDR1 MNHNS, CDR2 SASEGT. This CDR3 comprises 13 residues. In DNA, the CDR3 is TGTGCCAGCAGCAACTATCGACGGAGCGAGCAGTACTTC. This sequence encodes CASSNYRRSEQYF.

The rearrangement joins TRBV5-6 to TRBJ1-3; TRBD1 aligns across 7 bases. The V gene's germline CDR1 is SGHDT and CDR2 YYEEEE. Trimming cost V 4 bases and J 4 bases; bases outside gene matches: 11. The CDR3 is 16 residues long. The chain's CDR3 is CASSGTADFSGNTIYF. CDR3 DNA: TGTGCCAGCAGCGGGACAGCGGATTTCTCCGGAAACACCATATATTTT.

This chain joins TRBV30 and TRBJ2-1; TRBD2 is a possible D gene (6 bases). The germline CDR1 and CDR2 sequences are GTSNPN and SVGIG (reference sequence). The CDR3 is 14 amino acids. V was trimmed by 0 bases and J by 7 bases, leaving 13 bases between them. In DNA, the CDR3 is TGTGCCTGGAGTGTAGTCGGGAGTCGGAATGAGCAGTTCTTC. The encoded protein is CAWSVVGSRNEQFF.

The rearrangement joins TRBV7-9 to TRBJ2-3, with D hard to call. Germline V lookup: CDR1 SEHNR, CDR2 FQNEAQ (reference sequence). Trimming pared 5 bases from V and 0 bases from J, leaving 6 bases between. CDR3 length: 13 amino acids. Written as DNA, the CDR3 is TGTGCCAGCAGCATTACTAGCACAGATACGCAGTATTTT. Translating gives CASSITSTDTQYF.

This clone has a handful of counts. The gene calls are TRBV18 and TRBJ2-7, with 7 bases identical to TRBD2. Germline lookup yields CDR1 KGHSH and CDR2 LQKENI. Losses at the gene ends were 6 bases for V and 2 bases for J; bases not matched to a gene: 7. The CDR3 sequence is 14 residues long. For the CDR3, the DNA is TGTGCCAGCTCCAAACCTGGGAGGGCCTACGAGCAGTACTTC. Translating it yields CASSKPGRAYEQYF.

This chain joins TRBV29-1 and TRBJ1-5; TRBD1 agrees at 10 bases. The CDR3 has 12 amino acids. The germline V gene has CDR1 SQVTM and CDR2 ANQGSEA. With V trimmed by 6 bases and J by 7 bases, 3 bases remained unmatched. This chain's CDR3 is CSVGTGEQPQHF. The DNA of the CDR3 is TGCAGCGTCGGGACAGGGGAACAGCCCCAGCATTTT.

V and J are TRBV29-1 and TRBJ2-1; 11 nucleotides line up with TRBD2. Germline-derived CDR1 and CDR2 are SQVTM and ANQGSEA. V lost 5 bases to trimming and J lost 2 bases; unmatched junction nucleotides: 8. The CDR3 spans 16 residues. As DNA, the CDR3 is TGCAGCGTTCCCTCCGGGACTAGCGGACCCTACAATGAGCAGTTCTTC. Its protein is CSVPSGTSGPYNEQFF.

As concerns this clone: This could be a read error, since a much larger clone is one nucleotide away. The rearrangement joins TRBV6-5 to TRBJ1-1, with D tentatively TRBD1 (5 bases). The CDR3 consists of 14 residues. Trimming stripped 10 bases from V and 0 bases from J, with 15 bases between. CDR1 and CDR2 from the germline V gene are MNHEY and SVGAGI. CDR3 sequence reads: CANTTDILNTEAFF. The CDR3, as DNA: TGTGCCAACACCACGGACATTCTGAACACTGAAGCTTTCTTT.